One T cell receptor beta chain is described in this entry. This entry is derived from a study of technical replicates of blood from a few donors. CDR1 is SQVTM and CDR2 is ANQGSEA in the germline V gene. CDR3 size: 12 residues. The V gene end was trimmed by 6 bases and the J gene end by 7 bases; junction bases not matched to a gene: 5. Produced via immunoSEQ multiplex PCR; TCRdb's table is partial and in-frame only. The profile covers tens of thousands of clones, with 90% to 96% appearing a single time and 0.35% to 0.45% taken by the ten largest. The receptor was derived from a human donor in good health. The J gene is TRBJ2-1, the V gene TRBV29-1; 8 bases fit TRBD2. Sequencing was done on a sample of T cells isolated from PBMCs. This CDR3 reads CSVAGDFNEQFF. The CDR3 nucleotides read TGCAGCGTAGCGGGAGATTTTAATGAGCAGTTCTTC.